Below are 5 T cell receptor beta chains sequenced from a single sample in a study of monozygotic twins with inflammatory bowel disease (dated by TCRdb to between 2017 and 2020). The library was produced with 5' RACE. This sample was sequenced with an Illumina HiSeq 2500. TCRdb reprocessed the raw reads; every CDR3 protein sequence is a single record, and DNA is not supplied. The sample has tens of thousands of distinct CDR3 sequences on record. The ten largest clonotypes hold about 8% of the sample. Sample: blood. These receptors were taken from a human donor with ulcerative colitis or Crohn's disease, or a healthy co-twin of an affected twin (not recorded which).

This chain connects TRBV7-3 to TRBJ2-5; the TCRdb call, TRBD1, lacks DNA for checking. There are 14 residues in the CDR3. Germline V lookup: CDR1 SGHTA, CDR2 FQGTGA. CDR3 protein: CASSTGGTGETQYF. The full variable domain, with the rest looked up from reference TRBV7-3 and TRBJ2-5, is GAGVSQTPSNKVTEKGKYVELRCDPISGHTALYWYRQSLGQGPEFLIYFQGTGAADDSGLPNDRFFAVRPEGSVSTLKIQRTERGDSAVYLCASSTGGTGETQYFGPGTRLLVL.

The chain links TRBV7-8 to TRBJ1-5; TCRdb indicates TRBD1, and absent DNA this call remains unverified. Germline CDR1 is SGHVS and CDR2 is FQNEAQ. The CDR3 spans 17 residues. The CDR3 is CASSLDTGSNSNQPQHF.

The chain's CDR3 is CASTLRRGSTEAFF. The V gene is TRBV14, the J gene TRBJ1-1; TCRdb returns TRBD1, unconfirmable since there is no DNA. CDR3 length: 14 amino acids. Germline CDR1 SGHDN, CDR2 FVKESK. The full variable domain, completed using reference TRBV14 and TRBJ1-1, is EAGVTQFPSHSVIEKGQTVTLRCDPISGHDNLYWYRRVMGKEIKFLLHFVKESKQDESGMPNNRFLAERTGGTYSTLKVQPAELEDSGVYFCASTLRRGSTEAFFGQGTRLTVV.

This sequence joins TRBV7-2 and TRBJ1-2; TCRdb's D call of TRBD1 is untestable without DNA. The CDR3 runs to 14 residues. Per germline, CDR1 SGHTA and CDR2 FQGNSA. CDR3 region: CASSKGWQGGGYPF.

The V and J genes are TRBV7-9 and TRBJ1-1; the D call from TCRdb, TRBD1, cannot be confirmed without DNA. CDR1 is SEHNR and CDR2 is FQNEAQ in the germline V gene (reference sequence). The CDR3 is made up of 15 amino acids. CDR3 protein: CASSSYPGQNTEAFF.